This T cell receptor beta chain comes out of a study of spatial heterogeneity in lung cancer. On the study more broadly: Within raw reads, each unique TCR and UMI combination appeared on average more than ten times. Overall study findings and caveats: Expanded tumor TCRs that were ubiquitous appeared in blood more at resection than follow-up.

A unique molecular identifier was carried by every single TCR cDNA molecule. A single record per CDR3 protein comes from TCRdb applying MiXCR to the 5' RACE reads. The table includes about 13,000 distinct CDR3 sequences, around 10% detected once. The CDR3 consists of 13 residues. V lost 7 bases to trimming and J lost 2 bases; unmatched junction nucleotides: 5. Germline loops: CDR1 SGHRS, CDR2 YFSETQ. This clonotype was seen repeatedly, ten times or more. Its antigen is not identified. Time point of the sample: sample taken at primary tumor resection. No cells were sorted before sequencing. The whole RNA sequenced was extracted from tumor, nontumor lung or frozen PBMC. Patients with untreated early-stage non-small cell lung cancer, numbering around 72, were the donors.

This TCR derives from a male donor with early-stage non-small cell lung cancer. Sample: PBMCs, taken at surgery. This chain joins TRBV5-1 and TRBJ2-7, with TRBD1 matching 8 bases. This chain's CDR3 is CASGQGDTYEQYF. DNA for the CDR3: TGCGCCAGCGGACAGGGCGACACCTACGAGCAGTACTTC.